This T cell receptor (beta chain) derives from a study of blood T cell repertoires in COVID-19. The study assigned cohorts using participant-reported clinical history. Per the study methods: Nucleated cell number was recorded as an estimate derived from reference gene primer amplification. The data were produced by immunoSEQ multiplex PCR, yet TCRdb's version contains in-frame clones alone and is incomplete. The D gene and trimming were derived from the DNA, and the V and J assignments and clone size from that table. In the table there are fewer than 350,000 clones, approximately 91% of which are singletons. The clonotype comes from a woman in her 40s with acute COVID-19. Input material: PBMCs or T cells enriched from blood (not recorded which).

The chain's CDR3 is CAISVGTSGANEQFF. For the CDR3, the DNA is TGTGCCATCAGTGTTGGGACTAGCGGGGCTAATGAGCAGTTCTTC. The chain joins TRBV10-3 to TRBJ2-1; 13 bases are a match to TRBD2. CDR3 length equals 15 residues. Germline assignment: CDR1 ENHRY and CDR2 SYGVKD. Trimming cost V 4 bases and J 7 bases; bases outside gene matches: 4.